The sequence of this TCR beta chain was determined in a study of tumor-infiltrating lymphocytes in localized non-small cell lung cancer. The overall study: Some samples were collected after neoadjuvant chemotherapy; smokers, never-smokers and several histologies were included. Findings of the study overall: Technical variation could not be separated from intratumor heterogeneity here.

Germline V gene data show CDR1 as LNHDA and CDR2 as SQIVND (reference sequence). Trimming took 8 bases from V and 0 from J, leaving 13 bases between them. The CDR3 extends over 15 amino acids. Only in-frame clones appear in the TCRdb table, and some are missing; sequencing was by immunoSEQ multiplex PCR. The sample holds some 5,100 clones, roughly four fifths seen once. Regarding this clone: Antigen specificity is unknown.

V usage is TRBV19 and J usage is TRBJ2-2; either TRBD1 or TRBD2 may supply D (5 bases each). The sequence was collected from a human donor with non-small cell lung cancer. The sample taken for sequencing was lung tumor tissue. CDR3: CASLKLGANTGELFF. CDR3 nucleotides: TGTGCCAGTCTCAAATTGGGGGCGAACACCGGGGAGCTGTTTTTT.